This T cell receptor (beta chain) was documented in a study of T-cell reconstitution after alpha-beta-depleted transplantation in children. This sample's TCRbeta library carried unique molecular identifier barcodes. TCRdb analysed the PCR reads with MiXCR anew, one entry per CDR3 protein. In the table there are 750,000 to 950,000 distinct CDR3 sequences, 15% to 20% of which are singletons. The V and J ends lost 4 bases and 3 bases respectively, with 17 bases between them. CDR1 is SGHRS and CDR2 is YFSETQ in the germline V gene. This CDR3 is 16 amino acids long. The sample was PBMCs, mostly from graft donor cells, taken 360 days after TCRalphabeta/CD19-depleted stem cell transplant. This chain connects TRBV5-1 to TRBJ2-1, with a tentative D call TRBD1 (6 bases). The TCR was taken from a male patient between 10 and 17 years old who had a stem cell transplant for acute lymphoblastic leukemia, so the T cells may come from the graft donor. The CDR3 DNA sequence: TGCGCCAGCAGCCTACACCGGGACAAGGACTACAATGAGCAGTTCTTC. Translation: CASSLHRDKDYNEQFF.